The 5 T cell receptor beta chains given below trace back to one sample, sequenced in a study of T cells in Graves' hyperthyroidism and ophthalmopathy. TCR beta CDR3 regions were amplified from RNA transcripts. Primed by the HTBI set, a first-round RT-PCR was run on the TCR CDR3. TCRdb used MiXCR to reprocess the multiplex PCR reads, holding one entry per CDR3 protein. This table holds about 600,000 distinct CDR3 sequences, roughly 15% found once. The specimen sequenced was blood. The source of these receptors is a woman aged 40 to 50 with Graves' ophthalmopathy.

V gene TRBV19 combines with J gene TRBJ1-5, with a tentative D call TRBD1 (5 bases). The CDR3 extends over 16 amino acids. Germline V gives CDR1 LNHDA, CDR2 SQIVND (reference sequence). V was cut by 10 bases and J by 0 bases, with 19 bases left in between. The CDR3 bases are TGTGCCACCGACCCGGGACGGAAAAATAGCAATCAGCCCCAGCATTTT. Its translation: CATDPGRKNSNQPQHF.

This clonotype was seen only once. The junction departs from germline at one end; a sequencing error may be responsible. The rearrangement uses TRBV2 and TRBJ2-3, with 7 positions matching TRBD2. CDR1 and CDR2 (germline): SNHLY, FYNNEI. This CDR3 has 16 residues. CDR3 bases: TGCGCCAGCAGCCAATTGGTGGGACTAAAGTGGAATACGCAGTATTTT. Protein sequence: CASSQLVGLKWNTQYF.

This clonotype was seen a few times. The CDR3 DNA is TGTGCCAGCAGCTATGGACTAGCGGACTACAATGAGCAGTTCTTC. It yields the protein CASSYGLADYNEQFF. The chain has TRBV4-2 and TRBJ2-1; TRBD2 matches 10 bases. V shed 5 bases, J shed 3 bases, and the junction held 4 bases outside the gene matches. The CDR3 length is 15 residues. Germline-derived CDR1 and CDR2 are LGHNA and YNFKEQ.

This clonotype showed up many times. The chain recombines TRBV27 with TRBJ1-5, with D possibly being TRBD1 (5 bases). The CDR3 has 16 amino acids. The germline gives CDR1 MNHEY, CDR2 SMNVEV (reference sequence). Trimming took off 5 bases at V and 7 bases at J, with 21 bases between the two ends. CDR3 region: CASSPVAGIVGQPQHF. The DNA of the CDR3 is TGTGCCAGCAGTCCCGTGGCAGGGATAGTAGGGCAGCCCCAGCATTTT.

This chain uses TRBV20-1 with TRBJ2-1; 9 bases match TRBD2. V shed 1 base and J 0 bases; nucleotides not matched to a gene: 13. CDR1 DFQATT and CDR2 SNEGSKA come from the germline V gene (reference sequence). The CDR3 totals 19 residues. The CDR3 spells CSARGLREGEISSYNEQFF. The CDR3 DNA reads TGCAGTGCTAGAGGATTGCGGGAGGGGGAAATAAGCTCCTACAATGAGCAGTTCTTC.